Listed below are T cell receptor beta chains from one sample, sequenced in a study of CD8+ T cells in alopecia areata. Clones were read by immunoSEQ multiplex PCR, and TCRdb kept only the in-frame ones, dropping some. The sample lists 100,000 to 150,000 clones, approximately 60% occurring once. This specimen was CD4+ T cells sorted from blood, taken at week 4, from a patient treated with tofacitinib. These receptor sequences come from a human donor with alopecia areata. The CDR3 runs from the conserved cysteine through the conserved F or W. A D gene is named only where the DNA matches it firmly. Part of the rows lack a size; the others show once, few, many or a class for expanded clones.

V gene: TRBV6-5; J gene: TRBJ2-6; CDR3 length: 14; clone size: -; D gene: -; CDR3 protein: CASQVDSGANVLTF; CDR3 DNA: TGTGCCTCCCAGGTAGACTCTGGGGCCAACGTCCTGACTTTT
V gene: TRBV30; J gene: TRBJ2-3; CDR3 length: 14; clone size: -; D gene: TRBD2; CDR3 protein: CAYTSGPSTDTQYF; CDR3 DNA: TGTGCCTATACTAGCGGACCTAGCACAGATACGCAGTATTTT
V gene: TRBV5-1; J gene: TRBJ1-1; CDR3 length: 15; clone size: -; D gene: TRBD1; CDR3 protein: CASSLVAGGDTEAFF; CDR3 DNA: TGCGCCAGCAGCTTGGTGGCAGGGGGCGATACTGAAGCTTTCTTT
V gene: TRBV29-1; J gene: TRBJ1-4; CDR3 length: 12; clone size: -; D gene: -; CDR3 protein: CSAGNPNEKLFF; CDR3 DNA: TGCAGCGCCGGGAACCCAAATGAAAAACTGTTTTTT
V gene: TRBV6-5; J gene: TRBJ1-3; CDR3 length: 16; clone size: -; D gene: -; CDR3 protein: CASSYSNGGSGNTIYF; CDR3 DNA: TGTGCCAGCAGTTACTCGAACGGGGGCTCGGGAAACACCATATATTTT
V gene: TRBV30; J gene: TRBJ2-1; CDR3 length: 12; clone size: -; D gene: -; CDR3 protein: CAWSRQYNEQFF; CDR3 DNA: TGTGCCTGGAGTCGGCAGTACAATGAGCAGTTCTTC
V gene: TRBV29-1; J gene: TRBJ1-4; CDR3 length: 13; clone size: -; D gene: -; CDR3 protein: CSVGEGGDEKLFF; CDR3 DNA: TGCAGCGTTGGCGAGGGAGGAGATGAAAAACTGTTTTTT
V gene: TRBV18; J gene: TRBJ2-1; CDR3 length: 17; clone size: -; D gene: TRBD1; CDR3 protein: CASSRGQGPSTGDEQFF; CDR3 DNA: TGTGCCAGCTCACGAGGACAGGGCCCCTCTACGGGGGACGAGCAGTTCTTC
V gene: TRBV5-1; J gene: TRBJ1-1; CDR3 length: 14; clone size: -; D gene: -; CDR3 protein: CASSEQGPNTEAFF; CDR3 DNA: TGCGCCAGCAGCGAACAGGGACCGAACACTGAAGCTTTCTTT
V gene: TRBV7-2; J gene: TRBJ1-1; CDR3 length: 15; clone size: -; D gene: TRBD1; CDR3 protein: CASSPSGTGGTEAFF; CDR3 DNA: TGTGCCAGCAGCCCATCCGGGACAGGGGGCACTGAAGCTTTCTTT
V gene: TRBV7-9; J gene: TRBJ1-2; CDR3 length: 12; clone size: few; D gene: TRBD1; CDR3 protein: CASSWDRDAYTF; CDR3 DNA: TGTGCCAGCAGCTGGGACAGGGACGCCTACACCTTC
V gene: TRBV4-1; J gene: TRBJ1-6; CDR3 length: 18; clone size: -; D gene: TRBD1; CDR3 protein: CASSQDASDRGQNSPLHF; CDR3 DNA: TGCGCCAGCAGCCAAGATGCCTCGGACAGGGGGCAGAATTCACCCCTCCACTTT
V gene: TRBV7-8; J gene: TRBJ2-2; CDR3 length: 14; clone size: -; D gene: TRBD1; CDR3 protein: CASSHGQGAGELFF; CDR3 DNA: TGTGCCAGCAGCCATGGACAGGGGGCCGGGGAGCTGTTTTTT
V gene: TRBV10-3; J gene: TRBJ2-7; CDR3 length: 13; clone size: -; D gene: -; CDR3 protein: CAISGTSDNEQYF; CDR3 DNA: TGTGCCATCAGTGGAACGAGCGACAACGAGCAGTACTTC
V gene: TRBV10-3; J gene: TRBJ2-6; CDR3 length: 15; clone size: -; D gene: -; CDR3 protein: CAISVALPGANVLTF; CDR3 DNA: TGTGCCATCAGTGTGGCTCTCCCGGGGGCCAACGTCCTGACTTTC
V gene: TRBV7-2; J gene: TRBJ2-1; CDR3 length: 16; clone size: -; D gene: TRBD2; CDR3 protein: CASSTGLAASYNEQFF; CDR3 DNA: TGTGCCAGCAGCACGGGACTAGCGGCCTCCTACAATGAGCAGTTCTTC
V gene: TRBV4-1; J gene: TRBJ2-3; CDR3 length: 15; clone size: -; D gene: -; CDR3 protein: CASSHSRSGTDTQYF; CDR3 DNA: TGCGCCAGCAGCCATTCTAGGAGTGGCACAGATACGCAGTATTTT
V gene: TRBV29-1; J gene: TRBJ1-2; CDR3 length: 11; clone size: -; D gene: -; CDR3 protein: CSVTGYLGYTF; CDR3 DNA: TGCAGCGTCACAGGGTACTTGGGCTACACCTTC
V gene: TRBV6-5; J gene: TRBJ2-5; CDR3 length: 13; clone size: -; D gene: -; CDR3 protein: CASRRSKIGTQYF; CDR3 DNA: TGTGCCAGCAGGAGAAGCAAGATAGGGACCCAGTACTTC
V gene: TRBV29-1; J gene: TRBJ2-3; CDR3 length: 11; clone size: few; D gene: -; CDR3 protein: CSWRHTDTQYF; CDR3 DNA: TGCAGCTGGCGACACACAGATACGCAGTATTTT
V gene: TRBV2; J gene: TRBJ2-5; CDR3 length: 11; clone size: -; D gene: -; CDR3 protein: CASTDSRTQYF; CDR3 DNA: TGTGCCAGCACGGACAGTCGGACCCAGTACTTC
V gene: TRBV29-1; J gene: TRBJ2-1; CDR3 length: 16; clone size: few; D gene: TRBD2; CDR3 protein: CSVDTSGLYSYNEQFF; CDR3 DNA: TGCAGCGTTGATACTAGCGGACTATACTCCTACAATGAGCAGTTCTTC
V gene: TRBV7-9; J gene: TRBJ1-2; CDR3 length: 15; clone size: -; D gene: TRBD1; CDR3 protein: CASSLDSGTGYGYTF; CDR3 DNA: TGTGCCAGCAGCTTAGATTCCGGGACAGGCTATGGCTACACCTTC
V gene: TRBV5-4; J gene: TRBJ2-3; CDR3 length: 14; clone size: few; D gene: -; CDR3 protein: CASSLTGSADTQYF; CDR3 DNA: TGTGCCAGCAGCTTGACAGGTTCAGCAGATACGCAGTATTTT
V gene: TRBV4-3; J gene: TRBJ2-3; CDR3 length: 15; clone size: -; D gene: TRBD2; CDR3 protein: CASTPSYGSGGARHF; CDR3 DNA: TGCGCCAGCACCCCATCCTATGGTAGCGGGGGGGCCCGCCATTTT
V gene: TRBV27; J gene: TRBJ1-5; CDR3 length: 15; clone size: -; D gene: TRBD1; CDR3 protein: CASSSLDRGNQPQHF; CDR3 DNA: TGTGCCAGCAGTTCCCTCGACAGGGGGAATCAGCCCCAGCATTTT
V gene: TRBV4-1; J gene: TRBJ2-1; CDR3 length: 17; clone size: -; D gene: TRBD2; CDR3 protein: CASSRPRTSGWDNEQFF; CDR3 DNA: TGCGCCAGCAGCCGGCCAAGGACTAGCGGGTGGGACAATGAGCAGTTCTTC
V gene: TRBV27; J gene: TRBJ1-2; CDR3 length: 16; clone size: -; D gene: -; CDR3 protein: CASSLTPKDGLSGYTF; CDR3 DNA: TGTGCCAGCAGTTTAACACCCAAGGACGGCCTAAGTGGCTACACCTTC
V gene: TRBV19; J gene: TRBJ2-2; CDR3 length: 15; clone size: -; D gene: -; CDR3 protein: CASSLWTVEAGELFF; CDR3 DNA: TGTGCCAGTAGTTTATGGACAGTCGAGGCCGGGGAGCTGTTTTTT
V gene: TRBV30; J gene: TRBJ2-3; CDR3 length: 13; clone size: few; D gene: TRBD1; CDR3 protein: CAWRDRGRDTQYF; CDR3 DNA: TGTGCCTGGAGAGACAGGGGGCGCGATACGCAGTATTTT
V gene: TRBV5-1; J gene: TRBJ1-1; CDR3 length: 13; clone size: -; D gene: -; CDR3 protein: CASSPSQNTEAFF; CDR3 DNA: TGCGCCAGCAGTCCCAGCCAGAACACTGAAGCTTTCTTT
V gene: TRBV19; J gene: TRBJ2-2; CDR3 length: 15; clone size: -; D gene: TRBD2; CDR3 protein: CASLGTSGLTGELFF; CDR3 DNA: TGTGCCAGTCTTGGGACTAGCGGTCTCACCGGGGAGCTGTTTTTT
V gene: TRBV23-1; J gene: TRBJ2-3; CDR3 length: 15; clone size: -; D gene: -; CDR3 protein: CASSPSGASTDTQYF; CDR3 DNA: TGCGCCAGCAGTCCTTCCGGGGCTAGCACAGATACGCAGTATTTT
V gene: TRBV5-1; J gene: TRBJ2-5; CDR3 length: 13; clone size: -; D gene: -; CDR3 protein: CASSSAQAETQYF; CDR3 DNA: TGCGCCAGCAGCTCGGCTCAGGCGGAGACCCAGTACTTC
V gene: TRBV15; J gene: TRBJ2-7; CDR3 length: 13; clone size: -; D gene: -; CDR3 protein: CATSRWGTLEQYF; CDR3 DNA: TGTGCCACCAGCAGATGGGGGACCCTCGAGCAGTACTTC
V gene: TRBV7-7; J gene: TRBJ2-7; CDR3 length: 14; clone size: -; D gene: -; CDR3 protein: CASSFKPGAGEQYF; CDR3 DNA: TGTGCCAGCAGCTTCAAGCCGGGGGCGGGTGAGCAGTACTTC
V gene: TRBV25-1; J gene: TRBJ1-2; CDR3 length: 14; clone size: once; D gene: TRBD1; CDR3 protein: CASSENRGTYGYTF; CDR3 DNA: TGTGCCAGCAGTGAAAACAGGGGAACCTATGGCTACACCTTC
V gene: TRBV7-2; J gene: TRBJ2-2; CDR3 length: 15; clone size: once; D gene: -; CDR3 protein: CASSFTVLNTGELFF; CDR3 DNA: TGTGCCAGCAGCTTTACGGTCCTAAACACCGGGGAGCTGTTTTTT
V gene: TRBV2; J gene: TRBJ1-1; CDR3 length: 14; clone size: -; D gene: -; CDR3 protein: CASSNTETNTEAFF; CDR3 DNA: TGTGCCAGCAGTAATACGGAGACCAACACTGAAGCTTTCTTT
V gene: TRBV7-8; J gene: TRBJ2-1; CDR3 length: 16; clone size: -; D gene: -; CDR3 protein: CASSSPGSTHYNEQFF; CDR3 DNA: TGTGCCAGCAGCTCCCCGGGGAGTACCCACTACAATGAGCAGTTCTTC
V gene: TRBV25-1; J gene: TRBJ2-5; CDR3 length: 13; clone size: -; D gene: -; CDR3 protein: CASSERKQETQYF; CDR3 DNA: TGTGCCAGCAGTGAAAGAAAACAAGAGACCCAGTACTTC
V gene: TRBV29-1; J gene: TRBJ2-1; CDR3 length: 15; clone size: -; D gene: -; CDR3 protein: CSAPHPGTSYNEQFF; CDR3 DNA: TGCAGCGCACCCCATCCTGGGACCTCCTACAATGAGCAGTTCTTC
V gene: TRBV29-1; J gene: TRBJ1-5; CDR3 length: 12; clone size: -; D gene: -; CDR3 protein: CSVGDGNQPQHF; CDR3 DNA: TGCAGCGTGGGCGACGGCAATCAGCCCCAGCATTTT
V gene: TRBV4-3; J gene: TRBJ1-3; CDR3 length: 16; clone size: -; D gene: -; CDR3 protein: CASSQGTMSSGNTIYF; CDR3 DNA: TGCGCCAGCAGCCAAGGCACTATGTCCTCTGGAAACACCATATATTTT
V gene: TRBV5-1; J gene: TRBJ1-1; CDR3 length: 14; clone size: -; D gene: TRBD1; CDR3 protein: CASSPQGAHTEAFF; CDR3 DNA: TGCGCCAGCAGCCCCCAGGGGGCGCACACTGAAGCTTTCTTT
V gene: TRBV5-4; J gene: TRBJ1-5; CDR3 length: 15; clone size: -; D gene: -; CDR3 protein: CASSLAGTSNQPQHF; CDR3 DNA: TGTGCCAGCAGCTTAGCAGGGACTAGCAATCAGCCCCAGCATTTT
V gene: TRBV4-1; J gene: TRBJ2-3; CDR3 length: 17; clone size: -; D gene: TRBD2; CDR3 protein: CASSPGLAASSTDTQYF; CDR3 DNA: TGCGCCAGCAGCCCCGGCCTAGCGGCCTCTAGCACAGATACGCAGTATTTT
V gene: TRBV6-6; J gene: TRBJ2-5; CDR3 length: 16; clone size: -; D gene: TRBD2; CDR3 protein: CASSPSGLAGQETQYF; CDR3 DNA: TGTGCCAGCAGTCCCTCGGGACTAGCGGGACAAGAGACCCAGTACTTC
V gene: TRBV18; J gene: TRBJ2-1; CDR3 length: 13; clone size: -; D gene: -; CDR3 protein: CASSPPVGTEQFF; CDR3 DNA: TGTGCCAGCTCACCACCGGTAGGGACAGAGCAGTTCTTC
V gene: TRBV5-4; J gene: TRBJ2-5; CDR3 length: 16; clone size: -; D gene: -; CDR3 protein: CASSAEGPLELGTQYF; CDR3 DNA: TGTGCCAGCAGCGCAGAGGGACCGCTTGAACTGGGGACCCAGTACTTC
V gene: TRBV18; J gene: TRBJ2-1; CDR3 length: 15; clone size: once; D gene: TRBD1; CDR3 protein: CASSRGQGPYNEQFF; CDR3 DNA: TGTGCCAGCTCACGAGGACAGGGACCTTACAATGAGCAGTTCTTC